The subject of this entry is one T cell receptor beta chain. What it binds is not known. The sample originates from a study of persistence of HIV-infected CD4 T cells. Study outcomes and limitations: Antigen-responding cells were enriched for degenerate expanded CDR3beta sequences. Rare CMV-responding cells carrying HIV-1 proviruses were not analyzed separately for TCR.

An overlapping HIV-1 Gag peptide pool stimulated these cells at 0.95 to 1 ug/peptide/mL. Memory cells lacking CD40L and CD69 with high CD45RO were sorted. Suppressive ART was started during chronic HIV-1 infection in these adults. For at least 4 years, plasma HIV-1 RNA was undetectable (<50 copies/mL). CDR3 length: 12 residues. V gave up 11 bases and J gave up 0 bases, with 8 bases separating them. The germline gives CDR1 ENHRY, CDR2 SYGVKD. This was the immunoSEQ version 4 assay in survey mode. Profiled with immunoSEQ multiplex PCR; TCRdb holds only in-frame clones, not every one. The data show approximately 39,000 clones, about 81% seen once.

The sequence was collected from an adult with HIV. The donor label of this sample is uncertain. Sequenced material: cultured CD4+ T cells from PBMCs, taken from a patient who received antiretroviral therapy. The chain recombines TRBV10-3 with TRBJ1-3; no clear D. CDR3 loop: CASQGSGNTIYF. As DNA, the CDR3 is TGTGCCTCACAAGGCTCTGGAAACACCATATATTTT.